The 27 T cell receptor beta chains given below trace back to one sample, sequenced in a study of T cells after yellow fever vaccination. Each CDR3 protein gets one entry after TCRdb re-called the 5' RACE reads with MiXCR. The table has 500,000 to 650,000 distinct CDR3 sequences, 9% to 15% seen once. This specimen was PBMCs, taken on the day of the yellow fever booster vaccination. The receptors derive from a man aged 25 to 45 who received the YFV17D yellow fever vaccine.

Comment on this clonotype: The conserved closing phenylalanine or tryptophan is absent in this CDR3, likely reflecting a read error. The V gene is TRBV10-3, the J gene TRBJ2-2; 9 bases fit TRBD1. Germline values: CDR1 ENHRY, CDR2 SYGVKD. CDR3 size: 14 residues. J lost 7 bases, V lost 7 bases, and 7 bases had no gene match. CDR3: CAIKGQGSGGELFS. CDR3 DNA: TGTGCCATCAAGGGACAGGGATCTGGCGGGGAGCTGTTTTCT.

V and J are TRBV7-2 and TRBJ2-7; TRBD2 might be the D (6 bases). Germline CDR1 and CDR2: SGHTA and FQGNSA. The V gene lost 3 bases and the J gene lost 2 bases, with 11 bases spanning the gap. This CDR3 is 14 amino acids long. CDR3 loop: CASSFSGKAYEQYF. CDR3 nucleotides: TGTGCCAGCAGCTTTAGCGGAAAAGCCTACGAGCAGTACTTC.

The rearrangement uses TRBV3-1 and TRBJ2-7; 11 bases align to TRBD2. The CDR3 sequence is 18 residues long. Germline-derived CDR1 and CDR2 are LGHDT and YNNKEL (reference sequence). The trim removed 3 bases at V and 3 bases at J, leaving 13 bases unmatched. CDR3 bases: TGTGCCAGCAGCCATAGCCGGCCCGGGACTAGCGGAGTCTACGAGCAGTACTTC. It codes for CASSHSRPGTSGVYEQYF.

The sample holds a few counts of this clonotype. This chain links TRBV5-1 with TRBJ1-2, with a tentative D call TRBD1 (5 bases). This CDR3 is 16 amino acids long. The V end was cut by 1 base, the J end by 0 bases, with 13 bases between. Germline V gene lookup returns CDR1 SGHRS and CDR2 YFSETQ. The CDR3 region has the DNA TGCGCCAGCAGCTTGACCCAGGGAGCCACTAACTATGGCTACACCTTC. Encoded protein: CASSLTQGATNYGYTF. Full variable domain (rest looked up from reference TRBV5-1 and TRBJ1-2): KAGVTQTPRYLIKTRGQQVTLSCSPISGHRSVSWYQQTPGQGLQFLFEYFSETQRNKGNFPGRFSGRQFSNSRSEMNVSTLELGDSALYLCASSLTQGATNYGYTFGSGTRLTVV.

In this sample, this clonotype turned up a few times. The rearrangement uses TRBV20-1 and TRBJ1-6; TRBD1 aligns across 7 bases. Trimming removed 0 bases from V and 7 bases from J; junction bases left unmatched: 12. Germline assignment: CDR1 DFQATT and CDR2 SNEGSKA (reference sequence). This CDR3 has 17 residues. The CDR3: CSARDGDRVGSNSPLHF. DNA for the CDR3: TGCAGTGCTAGAGATGGGGACAGAGTCGGATCAAATTCACCCCTCCACTTT.

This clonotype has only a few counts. CDR3 nucleotides: TGTGCCAGCAGCCAAGAGCACGAGCAGTACTTC. Translating gives CASSQEHEQYF. The chain links TRBV3-1 to TRBJ2-7, with D unclear. Trimming left V 0 bases short and J 5 bases short, with 2 bases between. CDR1 is LGHDT, CDR2 YNNKEL, per germline (reference sequence). The CDR3 length is 11 residues.

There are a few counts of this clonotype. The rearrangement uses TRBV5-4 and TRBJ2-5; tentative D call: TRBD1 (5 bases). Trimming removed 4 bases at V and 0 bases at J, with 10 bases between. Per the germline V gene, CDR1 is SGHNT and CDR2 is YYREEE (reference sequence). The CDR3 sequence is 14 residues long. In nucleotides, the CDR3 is TGTGCCAGCAGCGTTCAGGGCCACCAAGAGACCCAGTACTTC. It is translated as CASSVQGHQETQYF.

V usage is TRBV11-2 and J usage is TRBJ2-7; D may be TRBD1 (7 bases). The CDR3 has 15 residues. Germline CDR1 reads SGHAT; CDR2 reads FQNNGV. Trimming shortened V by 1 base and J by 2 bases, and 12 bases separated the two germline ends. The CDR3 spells CASSLGGGTAYEQYF. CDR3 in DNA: TGTGCCAGCAGCTTAGGCGGCGGGACAGCCTACGAGCAGTACTTC.

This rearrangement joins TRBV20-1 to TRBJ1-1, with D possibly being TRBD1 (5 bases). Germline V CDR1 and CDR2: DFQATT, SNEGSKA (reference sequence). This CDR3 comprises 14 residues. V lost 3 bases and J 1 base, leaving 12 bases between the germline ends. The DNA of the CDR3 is TGCAGTGCTAGGAAGGGGACGGAGAACACTGAAGCTTTCTTT. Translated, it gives CSARKGTENTEAFF.

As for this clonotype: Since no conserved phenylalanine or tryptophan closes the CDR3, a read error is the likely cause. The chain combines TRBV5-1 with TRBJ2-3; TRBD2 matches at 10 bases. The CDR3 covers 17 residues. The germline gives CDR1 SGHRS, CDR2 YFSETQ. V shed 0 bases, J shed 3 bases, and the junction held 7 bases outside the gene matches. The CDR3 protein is CASSLGSSGSATDTQYS. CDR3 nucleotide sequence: TGCGCCAGCAGCTTGGGGTCTAGCGGGAGTGCGACAGATACGCAGTATTCT.

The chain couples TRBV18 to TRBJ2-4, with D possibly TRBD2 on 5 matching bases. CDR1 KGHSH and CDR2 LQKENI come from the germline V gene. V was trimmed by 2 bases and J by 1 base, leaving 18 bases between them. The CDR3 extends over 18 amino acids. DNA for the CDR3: TGTGCCAGCTCACCATCTGTGGGAGCATTGAGGGCCAAAAACATTCAGTACTTC. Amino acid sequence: CASSPSVGALRAKNIQYF.

CDR3 coding DNA: TGTGCCAGCAGCGGGTCCTGGGCTCAGAATGAGCAGTTCTTC. Its translation is CASSGSWAQNEQFF. J is TRBJ2-1 and V is TRBV7-9; D not resolved. CDR3 length equals 14 residues. Germline CDR1 reads SEHNR; CDR2 reads FQNEAQ (reference sequence). Trimming pared 5 bases from V and 7 bases from J, leaving 15 bases between.

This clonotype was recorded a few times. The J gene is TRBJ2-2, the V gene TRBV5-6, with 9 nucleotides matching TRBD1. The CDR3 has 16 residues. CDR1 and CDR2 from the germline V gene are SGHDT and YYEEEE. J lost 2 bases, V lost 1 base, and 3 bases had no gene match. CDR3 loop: CASSLPGQGNTGELFF. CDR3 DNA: TGTGCCAGCAGCTTGCCGGGACAGGGTAACACCGGGGAGCTGTTTTTT.

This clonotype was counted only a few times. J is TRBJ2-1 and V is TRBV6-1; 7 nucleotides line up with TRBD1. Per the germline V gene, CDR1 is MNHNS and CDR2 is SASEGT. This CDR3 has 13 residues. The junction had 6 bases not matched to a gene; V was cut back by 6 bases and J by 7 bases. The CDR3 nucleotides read TGTGCCAGCAGAGCGCTACAGGGGAATGAGCAGTTCTTC. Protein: CASRALQGNEQFF.

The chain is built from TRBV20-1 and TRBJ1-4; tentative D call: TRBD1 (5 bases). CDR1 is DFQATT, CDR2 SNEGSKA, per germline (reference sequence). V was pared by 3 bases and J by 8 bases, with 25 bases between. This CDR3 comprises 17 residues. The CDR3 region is CSASTSPGPRRGEKLFF. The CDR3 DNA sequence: TGCAGTGCTAGTACCTCCCCAGGGCCAAGACGTGGGGAAAAACTGTTTTTT.

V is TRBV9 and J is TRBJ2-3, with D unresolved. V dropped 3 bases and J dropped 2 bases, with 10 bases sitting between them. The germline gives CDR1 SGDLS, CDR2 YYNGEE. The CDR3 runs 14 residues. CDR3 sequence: CASSEDWTTDTQYF. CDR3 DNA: TGTGCCAGCAGCGAAGACTGGACCACAGATACGCAGTATTTT.

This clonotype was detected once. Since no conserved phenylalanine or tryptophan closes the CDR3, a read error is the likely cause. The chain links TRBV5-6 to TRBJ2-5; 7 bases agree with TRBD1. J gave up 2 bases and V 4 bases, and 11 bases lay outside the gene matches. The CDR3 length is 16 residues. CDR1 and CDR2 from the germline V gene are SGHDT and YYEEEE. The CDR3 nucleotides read TGTGCCAGCAGCCTACCGGGACAGAACTATCAAGAGACCCAGTACTCC. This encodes CASSLPGQNYQETQYS.

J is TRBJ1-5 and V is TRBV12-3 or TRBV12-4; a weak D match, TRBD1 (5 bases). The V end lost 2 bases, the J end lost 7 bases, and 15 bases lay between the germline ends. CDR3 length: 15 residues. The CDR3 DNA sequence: TGTGCCAGCAGTTTAAACCCGACCCGGACACAGCCCCAGCATTTT. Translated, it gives CASSLNPTRTQPQHF.

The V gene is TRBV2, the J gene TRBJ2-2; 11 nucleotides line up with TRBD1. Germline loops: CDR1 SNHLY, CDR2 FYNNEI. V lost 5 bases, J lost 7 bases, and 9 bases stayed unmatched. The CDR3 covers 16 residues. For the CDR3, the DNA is TGTGCCAGCAGTCCCGGACAGGGGGCGTTATACGGGGAGCTGTTTTTT. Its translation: CASSPGQGALYGELFF. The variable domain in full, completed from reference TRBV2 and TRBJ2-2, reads EPEVTQTPSHQVTQMGQEVILRCVPISNHLYFYWYRQILGQKVEFLVSFYNNEISEKSEIFDDQFSVERPDGSNFTLKIRSTKLEDSAMYFCASSPGQGALYGELFFGEGSRLTVL.

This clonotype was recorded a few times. CDR3 protein: CASSLGGAGGLNEQFF. Written as DNA, the CDR3 is TGTGCCAGCAGCTTAGGTGGGGCGGGAGGGCTAAATGAGCAGTTCTTC. V gene TRBV7-2 combines with J gene TRBJ2-1; 9 bases align to TRBD2. J gave up 7 bases and V 1 base, and 8 bases lay outside the gene matches. The CDR3 has 16 residues. Germline assignment: CDR1 SGHTA and CDR2 FQGNSA.

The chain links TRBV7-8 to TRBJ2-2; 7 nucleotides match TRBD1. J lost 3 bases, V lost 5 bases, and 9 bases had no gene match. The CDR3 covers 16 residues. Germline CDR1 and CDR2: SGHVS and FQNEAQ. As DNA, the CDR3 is TGTGCCAGCAGCCCCAGGGACAGACTATACACCGGGGAGCTGTTTTTT. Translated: CASSPRDRLYTGELFF.

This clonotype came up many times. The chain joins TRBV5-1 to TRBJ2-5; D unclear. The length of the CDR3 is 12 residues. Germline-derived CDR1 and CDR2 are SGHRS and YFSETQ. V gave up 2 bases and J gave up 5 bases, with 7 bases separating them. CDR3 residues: CASSFTVETQYF. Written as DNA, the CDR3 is TGCGCCAGCAGCTTCACCGTGGAGACCCAGTACTTC.

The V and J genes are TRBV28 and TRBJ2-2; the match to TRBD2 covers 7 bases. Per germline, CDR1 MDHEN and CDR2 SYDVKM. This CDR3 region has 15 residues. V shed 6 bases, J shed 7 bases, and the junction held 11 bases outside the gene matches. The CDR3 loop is CASSTSAGGGGELFF. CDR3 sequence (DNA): TGTGCCAGCAGCACTAGCGCGGGTGGAGGCGGGGAGCTGTTTTTT. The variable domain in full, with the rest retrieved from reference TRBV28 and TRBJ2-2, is DVKVTQSSRYLVKRTGEKVFLECVQDMDHENMFWYRQDPGLGLRLIYFSYDVKMKEKGDIPEGYSVSREKKERFSLILESASTNQTSMYLCASSTSAGGGGELFFGEGSRLTVL.

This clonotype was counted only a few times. The CDR3 DNA reads as TGCGCCAGCAGCCTTCATTCTGGGGGTTACGAGCAGTACTTC. Encoded protein: CASSLHSGGYEQYF. This chain connects TRBV4-3 to TRBJ2-7, with D possibly called TRBD1 or TRBD2 (5 bases each). This CDR3 has 14 residues. The V end was cut by 4 bases, the J end by 4 bases, with 14 bases between. Germline loops: CDR1 LGHNA, CDR2 YSLEER.

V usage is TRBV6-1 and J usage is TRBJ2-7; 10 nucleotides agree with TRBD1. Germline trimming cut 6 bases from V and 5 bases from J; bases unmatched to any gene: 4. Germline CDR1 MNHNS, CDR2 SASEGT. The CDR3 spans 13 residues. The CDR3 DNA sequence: TGTGCCAGCAGAAAGACAGGGGGCCACGAGCAGTACTTC. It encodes CASRKTGGHEQYF.

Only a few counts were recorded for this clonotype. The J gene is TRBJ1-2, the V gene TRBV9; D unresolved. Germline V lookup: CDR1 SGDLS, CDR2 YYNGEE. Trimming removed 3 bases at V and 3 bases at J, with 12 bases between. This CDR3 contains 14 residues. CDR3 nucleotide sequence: TGTGCCAGCAGCGCCGGGCTTAAGGACTATGGCTACACCTTC. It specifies CASSAGLKDYGYTF.

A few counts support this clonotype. CDR3 bases: TGTGCCAGCAGCTTGGATGGGCTTGAAGCTTTCTTT. It is translated as CASSLDGLEAFF. This rearrangement joins TRBV5-6 to TRBJ1-1; D gene ambiguous. This CDR3 has 12 residues. V lost 0 bases, J lost 7 bases, and 7 bases lay in between. Germline-derived CDR1 and CDR2 are SGHDT and YYEEEE.